Each of the 22 T cell receptor beta chains below was sequenced from the same sample in a study of early T cells in non-severe SARS-CoV-2 infection. Each CDR3 protein is one row after TCRdb ran MiXCR on the 5' RACE reads. The data contain about 47,000 distinct CDR3 sequences, more than 9.5% of them singletons. The sequenced material came from whole blood. The receptors were gathered from an adult who was a healthcare worker with PCR-confirmed SARS-CoV-2 infection or an uninfected control (not recorded which).

This clonotype appeared many times. The rearrangement links TRBV28 to TRBJ2-3; weak D call: TRBD1 (5 bases). This CDR3 spans 15 amino acids. Trimming took 10 bases from V and 1 from J, leaving 18 bases between them. CDR1 is MDHEN and CDR2 is SYDVKM in the germline V gene. The CDR3 DNA is TGTGCCACCAAACCGACAGATCAGGGCACAGATACGCAGTATTTT. It specifies CATKPTDQGTDTQYF.

In its sample, this clonotype was seen many times. V is TRBV20-1 and J is TRBJ2-2; D ambiguous. Germline V gene lookup returns CDR1 DFQATT and CDR2 SNEGSKA (reference sequence). This CDR3 is 14 amino acids long. Deletions cut 6 bases from V and 3 bases from J, with 14 bases between. CDR3 in DNA: TGCAGTGCCTATTCGCCCCGCGACACCGGGGAGCTGTTTTTT. Protein: CSAYSPRDTGELFF.

This clonotype was detected ten times or more. V gene TRBV6-2 or TRBV6-3 combines with J gene TRBJ1-2; D remains unclear. The CDR3 runs 13 residues. Trimming removed 11 bases at V and 4 bases at J, with 17 bases between. In germline, CDR1 is MNHEY, CDR2 SVGEGT. The CDR3: CASVKLGRYGYTF. The CDR3 nucleotides read TGTGCCTCCGTTAAGCTCGGTCGCTATGGCTACACCTTC.

The chain recombines TRBV10-3 with TRBJ2-1; a weak D match, TRBD2 (5 bases). Germline V lookup: CDR1 ENHRY, CDR2 SYGVKD. The CDR3 contains 14 residues. V was pared by 0 bases and J by 8 bases, with 11 bases between. The CDR3 DNA reads as TGTGCCATCAGTGAGTCTTCCCTAGCTGATGAGCAGTTCTTC. Translated: CAISESSLADEQFF.

This clonotype was counted between two and nine times. A read error may explain this, as a much larger clone is one base away. The chain combines TRBV20-1 with TRBJ2-7, with D perhaps given as TRBD1 or TRBD2 (5 bases each). The CDR3 covers 16 residues. Per the germline V gene, CDR1 is DFQATT and CDR2 is SNEGSKA (reference sequence). CDR3: CSAVTSGTILSCEQYF. The CDR3 bases are TGCAGTGCTGTTACTTCCGGGACCATCCTATCCTGCGAGCAGTACTTC.

The chain is built from TRBV4-1 and TRBJ1-6, with 7 bases that match TRBD1. J lost 6 bases, V lost 0 bases, and 5 bases had no gene match. CDR1 MGHRA and CDR2 YSYEKL come from the germline V gene. The CDR3 totals 16 residues. CDR3 residues: CASSQEHTGVNSPLHF. CDR3 DNA sequence: TGCGCCAGCAGCCAAGAGCACACAGGGGTTAATTCACCCCTCCACTTT.

This clonotype has more than one count but fewer than ten. The V and J genes are TRBV6-5 and TRBJ1-2, with 8 bases lining up with TRBD1. The CDR3 is 14 amino acids. Germline CDR1 reads MNHEY; CDR2 reads SVGAGI. The ends lost 8 bases at V and 4 bases at J; junction bases unmatched: 9. The CDR3 sequence is CASAPGTGSYGYTF. DNA of the CDR3: TGTGCCAGCGCCCCCGGGACAGGCTCCTATGGCTACACCTTC.

This clonotype was counted at least ten times. J is TRBJ2-1 and V is TRBV2; D uncertain. In germline, CDR1 is SNHLY, CDR2 FYNNEI. The CDR3 consists of 19 residues. Written as DNA, the CDR3 is TGTGCTCGAGGAAGGTCCCGCGCACCTCCCTATTTCTCATACAATGAGCAGTTCTTC. Its translation is CARGRSRAPPYFSYNEQFF.

The CDR3 protein is CASSLTGGYNEQFF. Here the CDR3 DNA reads TGTGCCAGCAGCTTAACGGGCGGGTACAATGAGCAGTTCTTC. This chain links TRBV7-3 with TRBJ2-1, with D perhaps TRBD2 (5 bases). Germline CDR1 and CDR2: SGHTA and FQGTGA. Trimming shortened V by 0 bases and J by 4 bases, and 7 bases separated the two germline ends. This CDR3 contains 14 residues. The full variable domain, in which reference TRBV7-3 and TRBJ2-1 provide the parts outside the CDR3, is GAGVSQTPSNKVTEKGKYVELRCDPISGHTALYWYRQSLGQGPEFLIYFQGTGAADDSGLPNDRFFAVRPEGSVSTLKIQRTERGDSAVYLCASSLTGGYNEQFFGPGTRLTVL.

The table lists this clonotype with many counts. The chain is built from TRBV7-8 and TRBJ2-1; D remains unclear. Deletions cut 7 bases from V and 2 bases from J, with 12 bases between. This CDR3 spans 14 amino acids. Germline V CDR1 and CDR2: SGHVS, FQNEAQ. CDR3 in amino acids: CASTFFSPYNEQFF. The CDR3 DNA is TGTGCCAGCACTTTCTTTAGTCCCTACAATGAGCAGTTCTTC. Full variable domain (missing parts from reference TRBV7-8 and TRBJ2-1): GAGVSQSPRYKVAKRGQDVALRCDPISGHVSLFWYQQALGQGPEFLTYFQNEAQLDKSGLPSDRFFAERPEGSVSTLKIQRTQQEDSAVYLCASTFFSPYNEQFFGPGTRLTVL.

This clonotype was seen more than once but under ten times. The chain uses TRBV7-6 and TRBJ2-2; 9 bases agree with TRBD2. Germline V gene data show CDR1 as SGHVS and CDR2 as FNYEAQ. The CDR3 has 16 amino acids. The V segment lost 5 bases and the J segment 0 bases; nucleotides outside the gene matches: 4. CDR3 DNA sequence: TGTGCCAGCAGCGTGAGCGGGGGGACGAACACCGGGGAGCTGTTTTTT. Its translation is CASSVSGGTNTGELFF. The variable domain in full, with the rest retrieved from reference TRBV7-6 and TRBJ2-2, is GAGVSQSPRYKVTKRGQDVALRCDPISGHVSLYWYRQALGQGPEFLTYFNYEAQQDKSGLPNDRFSAERPEGSISTLTIQRTEQRDSAMYRCASSVSGGTNTGELFFGEGSRLTVL.

This clonotype came up many times. The chain carries TRBV29-1 and TRBJ2-7, with D perhaps TRBD2 (7 bases). The CDR3 totals 14 residues. Trimming pared 2 bases from V and 2 bases from J, leaving 13 bases between. Germline V CDR1 and CDR2: SQVTM, ANQGSEA. The CDR3 DNA follows: TGCAGCGTTGAAAGGAGGGGGGGAACCTACGAGCAGTACTTC. This codes for CSVERRGGTYEQYF.

This clonotype came up many times. The chain employs TRBV6-5 and TRBJ1-1; 9 bases agree with TRBD1. CDR1 is MNHEY and CDR2 is SVGAGI in the germline V gene. V lost 7 bases and J lost 4; bases outside the gene matches: 10. This CDR3 region has 15 residues. CDR3 loop: CASTLGDREITEAFF. CDR3 DNA sequence: TGTGCCAGCACCCTGGGGGACAGGGAGATCACTGAAGCTTTCTTT.

V is TRBV5-4 and J is TRBJ2-1; D gene unclear. Trimming took off 4 bases at V and 10 bases at J, with 12 bases between the two ends. Per germline, CDR1 SGHNT and CDR2 YYREEE (reference sequence). The CDR3 has 12 residues. CDR3 nucleotides: TGTGCCAGCAGCCTAAATAGTGTAGAGCAGTTCTTC. This codes for CASSLNSVEQFF.

The gene calls are TRBV12-3 or TRBV12-4 and TRBJ2-7; TRBD2 is a possible D gene (6 bases). This CDR3 is 14 amino acids long. V was shortened by 1 base and J by 0 bases, with 7 bases between the two germline ends. CDR3 DNA sequence: TGTGCCAGCAGTTTAGGGACTACCTCCTACGAGCAGTACTTC. As protein: CASSLGTTSYEQYF.

Many counts were recorded for this clonotype. The chain employs TRBV20-1 and TRBJ2-7, with TRBD1 as a possible D gene (6 bases). Deletions cut 5 bases from V and 4 bases from J, with 12 bases between. This CDR3 is built from 12 residues. Germline CDR1 and CDR2: DFQATT and SNEGSKA (reference sequence). The CDR3 coding sequence is TGCAGTGCTCCCCGAGGGGGTTACGAGCAGTACTTC. This gives the protein CSAPRGGYEQYF.

This clonotype occurred many times. The chain couples TRBV29-1 to TRBJ2-1; D tentatively fits TRBD1 or TRBD2 (5 bases each). CDR3 length equals 13 residues. CDR1 and CDR2 from the germline V gene are SQVTM and ANQGSEA. The V and J ends lost 3 bases and 5 bases respectively, with 11 bases between them. DNA of the CDR3: TGCAGCGTTGAGGGGACGGACCACAATGAGCAGTTCTTC. The encoded protein is CSVEGTDHNEQFF.

The chain has TRBV9 and TRBJ2-2; D is uncertain. The CDR3 spans 15 residues. From germline, CDR1 is SGDLS and CDR2 YYNGEE. V lost 3 bases and J lost 0, with 9 bases in between. In DNA, the CDR3 is TGTGCCAGCAGCGGTACCCGTACGAACACCGGGGAGCTGTTTTTT. Translating it yields CASSGTRTNTGELFF.

The chain couples TRBV6-1 to TRBJ2-7; the D is unclear. Trimming removed 6 bases from V and 2 bases from J, with 14 bases in between. CDR1 and CDR2 from the germline V gene are MNHNS and SASEGT. The CDR3 consists of 14 residues. The CDR3 DNA reads as TGTGCCAGCAGGGCCTTGGGCCCTACCTACGAGCAGTACTTC. Its protein is CASRALGPTYEQYF.

The V and J genes are TRBV5-1 and TRBJ2-7, with 8 bases fitting TRBD1. V trimming: 7 bases; J trimming: 3 bases; junction bases outside the gene matches: 15. Germline V gene sequence: CDR1 SGHRS, CDR2 YFSETQ. The CDR3 spans 16 residues. CDR3 coding DNA: TGCGCCAGCCACGGGACAGGATTAAATTCGGGCTACGAGCAGTACTTC. Amino acid sequence: CASHGTGLNSGYEQYF.

This clonotype has a count of ten or more. The chain is built from TRBV7-6 and TRBJ2-6; 11 nucleotides align to TRBD1. This CDR3 is 16 amino acids long. In germline, CDR1 is SGHVS, CDR2 FNYEAQ. The junction had 4 bases not matched to a gene; V was cut back by 5 bases and J by 4 bases. As DNA, the CDR3 is TGTGCCAGCAGCAGGACAGGGGGCAACGGGGCCAACGTCCTGACTTTC. Protein: CASSRTGGNGANVLTF.

In this sample, this clonotype turned up a few times. The V gene is TRBV30, the J gene TRBJ1-4, with a tentative D call TRBD1 (5 bases). The V gene lost 4 bases and the J gene lost 13 bases, with 19 bases spanning the gap. From germline, CDR1 is GTSNPN and CDR2 SVGIG (reference sequence). CDR3 length equals 13 residues. The CDR3 nucleotides read TGTGCCTGGACCGGCAGGCCGGTTAGGGGACTGTTTTTT. Amino acid sequence: CAWTGRPVRGLFF.